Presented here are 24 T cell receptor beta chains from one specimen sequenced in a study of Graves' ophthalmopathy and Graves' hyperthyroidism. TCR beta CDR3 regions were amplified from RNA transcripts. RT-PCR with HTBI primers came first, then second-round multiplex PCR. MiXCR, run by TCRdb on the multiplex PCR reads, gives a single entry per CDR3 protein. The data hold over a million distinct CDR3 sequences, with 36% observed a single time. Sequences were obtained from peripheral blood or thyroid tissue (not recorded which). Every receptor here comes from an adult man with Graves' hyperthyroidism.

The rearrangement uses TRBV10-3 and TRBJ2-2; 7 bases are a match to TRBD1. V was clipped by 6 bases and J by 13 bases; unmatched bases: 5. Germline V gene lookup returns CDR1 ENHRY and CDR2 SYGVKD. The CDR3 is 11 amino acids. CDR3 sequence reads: CAIRLNRGLFF. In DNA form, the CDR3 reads TGTGCCATCAGACTTAACAGGGGGCTGTTTTTT.

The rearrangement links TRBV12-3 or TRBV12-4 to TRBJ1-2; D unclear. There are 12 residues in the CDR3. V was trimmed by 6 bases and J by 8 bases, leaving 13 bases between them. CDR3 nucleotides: TGTGCCAGCAGAGGGCCCGGCGACGGCTACACCTTC. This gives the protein CASRGPGDGYTF.

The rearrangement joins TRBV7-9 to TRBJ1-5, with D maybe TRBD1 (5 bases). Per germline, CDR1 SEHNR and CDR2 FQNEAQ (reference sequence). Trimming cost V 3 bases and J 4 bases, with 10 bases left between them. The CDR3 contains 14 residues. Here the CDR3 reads CASSFRGINQPQHF. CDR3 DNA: TGTGCCAGCAGCTTTCGGGGGATTAATCAGCCCCAGCATTTT.

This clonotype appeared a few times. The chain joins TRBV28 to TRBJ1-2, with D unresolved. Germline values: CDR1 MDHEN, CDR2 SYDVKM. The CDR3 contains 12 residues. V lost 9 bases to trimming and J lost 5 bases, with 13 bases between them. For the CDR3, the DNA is TGTGCCAGTGCAGGTACTTTATATGGCTACACCTTC. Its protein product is CASAGTLYGYTF.

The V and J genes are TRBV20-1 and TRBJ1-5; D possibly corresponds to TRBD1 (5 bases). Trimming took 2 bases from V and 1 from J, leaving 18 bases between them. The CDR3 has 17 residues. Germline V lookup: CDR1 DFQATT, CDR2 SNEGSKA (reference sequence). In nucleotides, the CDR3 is TGCAGTGCTAGACGCCCACAAGGACACTTCAGCAATCAGCCCCAGCATTTT. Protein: CSARRPQGHFSNQPQHF.

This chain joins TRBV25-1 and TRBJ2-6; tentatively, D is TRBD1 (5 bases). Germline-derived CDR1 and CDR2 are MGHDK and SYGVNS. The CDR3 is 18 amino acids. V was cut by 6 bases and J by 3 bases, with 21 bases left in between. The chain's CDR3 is CASSSSWGRTGGANVLTF. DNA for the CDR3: TGTGCCAGCAGCAGTTCTTGGGGCAGGACCGGTGGGGCCAACGTCCTGACTTTC.

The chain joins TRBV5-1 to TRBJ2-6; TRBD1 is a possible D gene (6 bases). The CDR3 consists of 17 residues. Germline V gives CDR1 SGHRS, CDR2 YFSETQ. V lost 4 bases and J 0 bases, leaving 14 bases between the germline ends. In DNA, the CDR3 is TGCGCCAGCAGCGGGTTGACAGGTCTCTCTGGGGCCAACGTCCTGACTTTC. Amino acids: CASSGLTGLSGANVLTF.

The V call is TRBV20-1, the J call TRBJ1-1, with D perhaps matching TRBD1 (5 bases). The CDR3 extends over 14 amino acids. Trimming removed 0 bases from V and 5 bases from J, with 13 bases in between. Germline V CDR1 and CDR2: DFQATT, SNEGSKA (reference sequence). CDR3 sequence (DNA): TGCAGTGCTAGAGATCTAGGGGATTCGACTGAAGCTTTCTTT. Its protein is CSARDLGDSTEAFF.

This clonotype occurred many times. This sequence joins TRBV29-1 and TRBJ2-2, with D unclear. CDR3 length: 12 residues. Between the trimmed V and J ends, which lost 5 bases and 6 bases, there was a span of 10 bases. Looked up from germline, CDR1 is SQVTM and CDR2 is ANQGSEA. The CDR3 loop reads CSVRILAGELFF. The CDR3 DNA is TGCAGCGTTAGGATTTTGGCCGGGGAGCTGTTTTTT.

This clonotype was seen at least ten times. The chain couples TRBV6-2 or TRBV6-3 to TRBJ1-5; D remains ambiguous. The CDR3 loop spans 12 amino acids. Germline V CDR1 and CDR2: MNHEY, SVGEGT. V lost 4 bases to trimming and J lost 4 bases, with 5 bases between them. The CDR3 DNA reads TGTGCCAGCAGTTCGGCGAATCAGCCCCAGCATTTT. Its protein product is CASSSANQPQHF.

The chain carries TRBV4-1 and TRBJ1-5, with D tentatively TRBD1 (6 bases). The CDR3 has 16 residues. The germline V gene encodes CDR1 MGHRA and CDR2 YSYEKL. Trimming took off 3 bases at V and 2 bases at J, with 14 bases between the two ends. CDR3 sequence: CASSQGAWSGNQPQHF. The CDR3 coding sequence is TGCGCCAGCAGCCAGGGGGCTTGGTCGGGCAATCAGCCCCAGCATTTT.

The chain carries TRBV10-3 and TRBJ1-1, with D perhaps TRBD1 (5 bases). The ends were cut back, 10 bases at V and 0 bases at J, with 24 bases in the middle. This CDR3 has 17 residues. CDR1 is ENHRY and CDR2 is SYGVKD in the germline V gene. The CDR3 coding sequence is TGTGCCAGCACTCTTAGTACGGTACGGGACCTGAACACTGAAGCTTTCTTT. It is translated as CASTLSTVRDLNTEAFF.

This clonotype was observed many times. The CDR3 DNA sequence: TGCGCCAGCAGCCAACAGACCGGGACGGAGGAAAAACTGTTTTTT. This encodes CASSQQTGTEEKLFF. This chain joins TRBV4-1 and TRBJ1-4; possibly TRBD1 for D (5 bases). Between the trimmed V and J ends, which lost 2 bases and 8 bases, there was a span of 15 bases. Germline-derived CDR1 and CDR2 are MGHRA and YSYEKL. CDR3 length: 15 amino acids.

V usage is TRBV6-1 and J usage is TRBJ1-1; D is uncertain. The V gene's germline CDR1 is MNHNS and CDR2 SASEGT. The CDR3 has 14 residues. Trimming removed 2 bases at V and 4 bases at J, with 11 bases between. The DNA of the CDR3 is TGTGCCAGCAGTGAAAAGGCGGGGTTCACTGAAGCTTTCTTT. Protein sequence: CASSEKAGFTEAFF.

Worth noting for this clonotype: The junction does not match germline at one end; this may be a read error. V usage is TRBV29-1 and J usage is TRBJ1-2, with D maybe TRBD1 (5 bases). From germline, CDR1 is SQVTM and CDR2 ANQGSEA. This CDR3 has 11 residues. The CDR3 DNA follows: TGCAGCGCCCTGCAGGGTGGTGGCTGCACCTTC. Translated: CSALQGGGCTF.

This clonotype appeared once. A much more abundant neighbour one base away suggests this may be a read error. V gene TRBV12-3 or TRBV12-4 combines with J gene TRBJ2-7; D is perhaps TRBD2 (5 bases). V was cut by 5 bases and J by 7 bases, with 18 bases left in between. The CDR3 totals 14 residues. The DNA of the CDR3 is TGTGCCAGCAGTGTTGTGACTCGAGAGGGTGAGCAGTACTTC. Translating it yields CASSVVTREGEQYF.

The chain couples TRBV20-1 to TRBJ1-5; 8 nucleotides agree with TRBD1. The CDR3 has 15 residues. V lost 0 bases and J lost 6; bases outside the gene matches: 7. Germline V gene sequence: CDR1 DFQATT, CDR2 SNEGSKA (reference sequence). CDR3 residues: CSAREGTGAGQPQHF. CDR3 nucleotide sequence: TGCAGTGCTAGAGAGGGGACAGGCGCTGGTCAGCCCCAGCATTTT.

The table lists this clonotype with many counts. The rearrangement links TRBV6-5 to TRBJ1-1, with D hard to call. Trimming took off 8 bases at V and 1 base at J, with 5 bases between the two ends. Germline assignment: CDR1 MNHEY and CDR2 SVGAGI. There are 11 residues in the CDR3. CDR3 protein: CASDQNTEAFF. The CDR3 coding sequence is TGTGCCAGCGATCAGAACACTGAAGCTTTCTTT.

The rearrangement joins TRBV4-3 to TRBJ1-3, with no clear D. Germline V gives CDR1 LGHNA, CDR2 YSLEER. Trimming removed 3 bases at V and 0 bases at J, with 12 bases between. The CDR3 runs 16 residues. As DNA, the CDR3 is TGCGCCAGCAGCCACCTGGTTGGCTCCTCTGGAAACACCATATATTTT. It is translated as CASSHLVGSSGNTIYF.

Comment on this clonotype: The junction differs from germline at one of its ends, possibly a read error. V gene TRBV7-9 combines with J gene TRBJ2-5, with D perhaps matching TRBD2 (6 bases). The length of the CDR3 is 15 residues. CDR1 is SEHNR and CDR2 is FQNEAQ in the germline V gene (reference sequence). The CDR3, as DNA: TGCGCCAGCAGCCGAGACACTGGCGGGGTAGAGACCCAGTACTTC. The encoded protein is CASSRDTGGVETQYF.

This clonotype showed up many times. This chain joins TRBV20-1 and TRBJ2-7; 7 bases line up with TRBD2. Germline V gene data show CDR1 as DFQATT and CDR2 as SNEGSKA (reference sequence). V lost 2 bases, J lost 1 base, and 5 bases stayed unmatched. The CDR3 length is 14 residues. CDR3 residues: CSARSSGSSYEQYF. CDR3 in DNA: TGCAGTGCTAGAAGTAGCGGGTCTTCCTACGAGCAGTACTTC.

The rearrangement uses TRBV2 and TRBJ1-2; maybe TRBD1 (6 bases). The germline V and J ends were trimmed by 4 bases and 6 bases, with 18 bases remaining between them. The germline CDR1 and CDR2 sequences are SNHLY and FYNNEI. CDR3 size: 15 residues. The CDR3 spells CASSAHRVGLDGYTF. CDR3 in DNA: TGTGCCAGCAGTGCCCACAGGGTAGGGCTTGATGGCTACACCTTC.

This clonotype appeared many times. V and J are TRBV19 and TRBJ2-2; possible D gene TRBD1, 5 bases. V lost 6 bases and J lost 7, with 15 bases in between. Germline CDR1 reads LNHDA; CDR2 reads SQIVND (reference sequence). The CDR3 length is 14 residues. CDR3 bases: TGTGCCAGTAGCCCCTCAGGGCTCAGCGGGGAGCTGTTTTTT. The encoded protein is CASSPSGLSGELFF.

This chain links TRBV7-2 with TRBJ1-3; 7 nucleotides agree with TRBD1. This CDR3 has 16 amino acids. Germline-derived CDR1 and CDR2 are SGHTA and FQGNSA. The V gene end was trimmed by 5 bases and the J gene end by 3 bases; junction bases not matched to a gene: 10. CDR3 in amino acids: CASSAGQTGYGNTIYF. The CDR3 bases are TGTGCCAGCAGCGCGGGACAGACGGGCTATGGAAACACCATATATTTT.